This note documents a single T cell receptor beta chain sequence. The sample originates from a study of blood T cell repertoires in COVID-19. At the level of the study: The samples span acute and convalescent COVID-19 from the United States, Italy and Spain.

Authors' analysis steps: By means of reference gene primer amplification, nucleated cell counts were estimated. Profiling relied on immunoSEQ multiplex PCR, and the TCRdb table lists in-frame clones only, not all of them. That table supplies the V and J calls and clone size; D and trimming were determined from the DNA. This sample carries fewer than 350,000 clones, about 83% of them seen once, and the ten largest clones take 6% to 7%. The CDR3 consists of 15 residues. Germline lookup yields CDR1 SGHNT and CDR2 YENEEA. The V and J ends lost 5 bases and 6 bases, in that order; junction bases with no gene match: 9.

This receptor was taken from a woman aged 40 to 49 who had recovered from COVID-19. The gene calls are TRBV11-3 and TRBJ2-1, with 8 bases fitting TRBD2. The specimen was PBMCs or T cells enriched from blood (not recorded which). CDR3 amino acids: CASSPGREAFNEQFF. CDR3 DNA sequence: TGTGCCAGCAGCCCCGGGCGGGAGGCTTTCAATGAGCAGTTCTTC.